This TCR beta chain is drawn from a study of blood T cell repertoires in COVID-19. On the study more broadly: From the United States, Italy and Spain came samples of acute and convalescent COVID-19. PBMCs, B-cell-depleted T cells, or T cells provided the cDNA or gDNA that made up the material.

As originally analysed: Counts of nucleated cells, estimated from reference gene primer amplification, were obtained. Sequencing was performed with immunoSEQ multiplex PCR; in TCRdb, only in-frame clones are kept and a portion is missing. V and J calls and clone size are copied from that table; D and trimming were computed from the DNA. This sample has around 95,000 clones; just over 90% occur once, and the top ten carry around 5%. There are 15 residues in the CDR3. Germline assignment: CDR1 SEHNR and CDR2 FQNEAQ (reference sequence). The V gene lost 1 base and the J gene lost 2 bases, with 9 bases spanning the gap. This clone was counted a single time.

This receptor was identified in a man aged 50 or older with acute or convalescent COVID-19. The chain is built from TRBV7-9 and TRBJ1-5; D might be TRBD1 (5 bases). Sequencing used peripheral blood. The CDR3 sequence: CASSLDGAGNQPQHF. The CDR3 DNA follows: TGTGCCAGCAGCTTAGATGGGGCTGGCAATCAGCCCCAGCATTTT.